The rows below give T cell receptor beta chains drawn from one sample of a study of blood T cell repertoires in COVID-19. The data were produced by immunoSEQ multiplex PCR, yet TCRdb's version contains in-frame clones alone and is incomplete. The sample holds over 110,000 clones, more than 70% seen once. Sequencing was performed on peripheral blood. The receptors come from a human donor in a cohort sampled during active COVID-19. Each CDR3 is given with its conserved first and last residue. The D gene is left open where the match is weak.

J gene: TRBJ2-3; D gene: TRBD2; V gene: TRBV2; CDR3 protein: CASSVTRAGGSTDTQYF; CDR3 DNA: TGTGCCAGCAGTGTTACGCGAGCGGGGGGTAGCACAGATACGCAGTATTTT
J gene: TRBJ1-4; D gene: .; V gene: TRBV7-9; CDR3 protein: CASSQRGSLQEKLFF; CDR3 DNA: TGTGCCAGCAGCCAAAGGGGGTCGCTTCAGGAAAAACTGTTTTTT
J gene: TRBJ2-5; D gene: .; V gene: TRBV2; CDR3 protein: CASSPGLRGETQYF; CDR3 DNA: TGTGCCAGCAGCCCGGGACTGCGGGGAGAGACCCAGTACTTC
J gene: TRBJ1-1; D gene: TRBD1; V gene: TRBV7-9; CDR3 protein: CASNHRGPNTEAFF; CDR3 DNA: TGTGCCAGCAACCACAGGGGGCCCAACACTGAAGCTTTCTTT
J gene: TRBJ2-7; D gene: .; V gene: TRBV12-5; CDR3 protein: CASGQRRATHYEQYF; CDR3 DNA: TGTGCTAGTGGTCAAAGGCGGGCGACGCACTACGAGCAGTACTTC
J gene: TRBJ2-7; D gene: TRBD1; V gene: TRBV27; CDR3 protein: CASSPWDRGYEQYF; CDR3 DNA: TGTGCCAGCAGTCCCTGGGACAGGGGCTACGAGCAGTACTTC
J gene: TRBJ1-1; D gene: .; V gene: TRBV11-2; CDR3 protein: CASSLAGGVEAFF; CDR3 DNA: TGTGCCAGCAGCTTAGCTGGGGGGGTCGAAGCTTTCTTT
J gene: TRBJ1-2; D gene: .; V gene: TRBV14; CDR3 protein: CASSQARQGVYGYTF; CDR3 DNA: TGTGCCAGCAGCCAAGCCCGACAAGGGGTCTATGGCTACACCTTC
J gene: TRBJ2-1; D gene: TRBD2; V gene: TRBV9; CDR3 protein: CASSGTSGDNEQFF; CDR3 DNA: TGTGCCAGCAGCGGTACTAGCGGGGACAATGAGCAGTTCTTC
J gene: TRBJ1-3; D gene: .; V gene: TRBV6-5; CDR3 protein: CASSYGQGNTIYF; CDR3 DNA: TGTGCCAGCAGTTATGGACAGGGAAACACCATATATTTT
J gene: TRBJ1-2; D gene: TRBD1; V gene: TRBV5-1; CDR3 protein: CASSPSTGVAGGYTF; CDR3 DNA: TGCGCCAGCAGCCCGTCGACAGGGGTGGCTGGAGGCTACACCTTC
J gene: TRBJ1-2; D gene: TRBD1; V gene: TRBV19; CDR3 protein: CASSIPGGPRYTF; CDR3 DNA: TGTGCCAGTAGTATACCAGGGGGCCCTCGCTACACCTTC
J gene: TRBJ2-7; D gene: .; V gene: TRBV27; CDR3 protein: CASSLRLSYAQYF; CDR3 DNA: TGTGCCAGCAGTTTGAGGCTATCCTACGCGCAGTACTTC
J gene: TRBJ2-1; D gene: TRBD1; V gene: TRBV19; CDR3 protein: CASSTGQTKLIMRQFF; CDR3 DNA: TGTGCCAGTAGTACGGGACAGACGAAGCTTATAATGCGGCAGTTCTTC
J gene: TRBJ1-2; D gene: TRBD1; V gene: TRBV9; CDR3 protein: CASSVTTGSGGYTF; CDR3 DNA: TGTGCCAGCAGCGTAACGACAGGGAGCGGTGGCTACACCTTC
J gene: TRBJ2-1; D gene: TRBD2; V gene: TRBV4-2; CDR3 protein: CASSQDIARGLDWPEQFF; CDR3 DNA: TGTGCCAGCAGCCAAGATATCGCGAGAGGACTAGATTGGCCTGAGCAGTTCTTC
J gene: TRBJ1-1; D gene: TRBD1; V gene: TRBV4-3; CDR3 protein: CASSLGQGEAFF; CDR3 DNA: TGCGCCAGCAGCCTGGGACAGGGAGAAGCTTTCTTT
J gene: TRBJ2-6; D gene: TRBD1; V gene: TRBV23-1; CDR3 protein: CASSLREQGAGGANVLTF; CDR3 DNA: TGCGCCAGCAGTTTAAGAGAACAGGGGGCTGGAGGGGCCAACGTCCTGACTTTC
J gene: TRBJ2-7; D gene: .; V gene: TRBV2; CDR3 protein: CASRIGPGAYEQYF; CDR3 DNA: TGTGCCAGCAGGATAGGGCCGGGGGCCTACGAGCAGTACTTC
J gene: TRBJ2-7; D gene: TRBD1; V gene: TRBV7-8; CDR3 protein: CASSFLSGTGAYEQYF; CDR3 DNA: TGTGCCAGCAGCTTCTTATCCGGGACAGGGGCCTACGAGCAGTACTTC
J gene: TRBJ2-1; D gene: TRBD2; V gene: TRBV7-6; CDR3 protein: CASSLPSGGSGNEQFF; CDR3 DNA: TGTGCCAGCAGCTTACCTAGCGGGGGGTCGGGGAATGAGCAGTTCTTC
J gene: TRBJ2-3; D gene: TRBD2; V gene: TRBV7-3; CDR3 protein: CASSSTSGAPDTQYF; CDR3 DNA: TGTGCCAGCAGCTCGACTAGCGGGGCCCCAGATACGCAGTATTTT
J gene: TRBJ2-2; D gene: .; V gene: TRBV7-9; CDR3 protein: CASSLSYANTGELFF; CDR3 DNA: TGTGCCAGCAGCTTGAGTTACGCGAACACCGGGGAGCTGTTTTTT
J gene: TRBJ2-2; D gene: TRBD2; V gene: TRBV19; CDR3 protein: CASSIVSTSGGHHTGELFF; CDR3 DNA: TGTGCCAGTAGTATAGTATCGACTAGCGGGGGCCACCACACCGGGGAGCTGTTTTTT